These 30 T cell receptor beta chains were all obtained from the same sample, sequenced in a study of T cell repertoires in cytomegalovirus infection. No cognate antigen is known for these TCRs. TCRdb reanalysed the reads using MiXCR and keeps one entry per CDR3 protein. This table holds 750,000 to 900,000 distinct CDR3 sequences, 25% to 35% found once. The source was cultured CD8+ T cells from PBMCs, collected from culture after CMV antigen stimulation. The receptors derive from a human donor in good health (CMV status not recorded). Some clones in this sample may be carry-over from other donors' samples.

V usage is TRBV6-2 or TRBV6-3 and J usage is TRBJ2-7, with D unresolved. V dropped 3 bases and J dropped 0 bases, with 18 bases sitting between them. The CDR3 is 17 residues long. The germline V gene has CDR1 MNHEY and CDR2 SVGEGT. CDR3 region: CASSYAGSIYISYEQYV. DNA of the CDR3: TGTGCCAGCAGTTATGCAGGATCCATCTATATCTCCTACGAGCAGTACGTC.

This clonotype came up many times. This rearrangement joins TRBV19 to TRBJ1-5, with a possible D match to TRBD1 (5 bases). Germline V lookup: CDR1 LNHDA, CDR2 SQIVND (reference sequence). Trimming removed 3 bases from V and 7 bases from J, with 7 bases in between. The length of the CDR3 is 12 residues. This chain's CDR3 is CASSIGGQPQHF. The CDR3 DNA reads as TGTGCCAGTAGTATTGGGGGACAGCCCCAGCATTTT.

In the case of this clonotype: The junction differs from germline at one of its ends, possibly a read error. The chain carries TRBV4-3 and TRBJ1-1; 7 nucleotides align to TRBD1. Germline-derived CDR1 and CDR2 are LGHNA and YSLEER. The CDR3 contains 16 residues. The CDR3 spells CASGQGTASEDTEAFF. The CDR3 DNA follows: TGCGCCAGCGGCCAAGGGACAGCATCTGAGGACACTGAAGCTTTCTTT.

V gene TRBV27 combines with J gene TRBJ2-1; TRBD2 agrees at 7 bases. The CDR3 is 14 amino acids. The V gene end was trimmed by 11 bases and the J gene end by 10 bases; junction bases not matched to a gene: 17. The germline gives CDR1 MNHEY, CDR2 SMNVEV (reference sequence). The CDR3 here is CAVLRVAGEAEQFF. In DNA form, the CDR3 reads TGTGCCGTACTAAGAGTGGCGGGGGAGGCGGAGCAGTTCTTC.

The V call is TRBV2, the J call TRBJ2-3; D may be TRBD2 (5 bases). The germline CDR1 and CDR2 sequences are SNHLY and FYNNEI. Deletions cut 8 bases from V and 3 bases from J, with 12 bases between. The CDR3 loop spans 13 amino acids. CDR3 DNA sequence: TGTGCCAGCGAGGGAGTCCAGACAGATACGCAGTATTTT. Encoded protein: CASEGVQTDTQYF.

This clonotype was seen at least ten times. The chain is built from TRBV7-2 and TRBJ1-5, with D maybe TRBD1 (6 bases). With 3 bases removed from V and 6 bases from J, the gap between germline ends came to 12 bases. This CDR3 contains 14 residues. In germline, CDR1 is SGHTA, CDR2 FQGNSA. CDR3: CASSLNRATQPQHF. The CDR3 coding sequence is TGTGCCAGCAGCTTGAACAGGGCGACTCAGCCCCAGCATTTT.

The chain has TRBV5-1 and TRBJ2-7; 8 bases align to TRBD1. The V segment lost 2 bases and the J segment 4 bases; nucleotides outside the gene matches: 8. Germline V gene data show CDR1 as SGHRS and CDR2 as YFSETQ. The length of the CDR3 is 15 residues. In DNA form, the CDR3 reads TGCGCCAGCAGCTTCTCGGACAGGGCTGAATACGAGCAGTACTTC. This gives the protein CASSFSDRAEYEQYF.

This clonotype was recorded once. The chain recombines TRBV7-9 with TRBJ2-7; D might be TRBD2 (5 bases). Trimming removed 2 bases at V and 2 bases at J, with 13 bases between. CDR3 length: 15 amino acids. Looked up from germline, CDR1 is SEHNR and CDR2 is FQNEAQ (reference sequence). The CDR3 loop reads CASSLKVGLAYEQYV. CDR3 sequence (DNA): TGTGCCAGCAGCTTAAAGGTAGGACTGGCCTACGAGCAGTACGTC.

The table lists this clonotype with many counts. This chain uses TRBV7-9 with TRBJ1-1; no reliable D call. The CDR3 sequence is 11 residues long. The V gene's germline CDR1 is SEHNR and CDR2 FQNEAQ (reference sequence). V was shortened by 3 bases and J by 7 bases, with 6 bases between the two germline ends. Written as DNA, the CDR3 is TGTGCCAGCAGCTTTTCGTATGAAGCTTTCTTT. Encoded protein: CASSFSYEAFF.

V and J are TRBV6-2 or TRBV6-3 and TRBJ2-5, with D uncertain. CDR3 length: 12 residues. CDR1 is MNHEY and CDR2 is SVGEGT in the germline V gene. V shed 8 bases and J shed 5 bases, with 12 bases lying between them. The CDR3 region has the DNA TGTGCCAGCGGCATGGGTTGGGAGACCCAGTACTTC. It yields the protein CASGMGWETQYF.

This clonotype occurred a few times. This chain links TRBV19 with TRBJ1-2; 7 bases agree with TRBD1. Per the germline V gene, CDR1 is LNHDA and CDR2 is SQIVND (reference sequence). The CDR3 has 13 amino acids. Losses at the gene ends were 3 bases for V and 5 bases for J; bases not matched to a gene: 3. The CDR3, as DNA: TGTGCCAGTAGTATGGGGACAGCTTATGGCTACACCTTC. Residues: CASSMGTAYGYTF.

The chain couples TRBV27 to TRBJ1-2, with 7 bases fitting TRBD1. Germline V lookup: CDR1 MNHEY, CDR2 SMNVEV (reference sequence). The CDR3 is made up of 16 amino acids. J gave up 0 bases and V 4 bases, and 8 bases lay outside the gene matches. For the CDR3, the DNA is TGTGCCAGCAGTTCAGGACAGGCCTTAGCTAACTATGGCTACACCTTC. Translation: CASSSGQALANYGYTF.

The rearrangement links TRBV15 to TRBJ1-1, with a weak D call TRBD1 (5 bases). Germline CDR1 LNHNV, CDR2 YYDKDF (reference sequence). Trimming shortened V by 4 bases and J by 2 bases, and 14 bases separated the two germline ends. The CDR3 totals 15 residues. CDR3 protein: CATSTSSGPNTEAFF. The DNA for the CDR3 is TGTGCCACCAGCACGTCCTCGGGGCCAAACACTGAAGCTTTCTTT.

This clonotype was picked up a small number of times. The CDR3 DNA reads TGTGCCAGCAGGCCATCAGGCGTAGGGTTGAACACTGAAGCTTTCTTT. It yields the protein CASRPSGVGLNTEAFF. This chain connects TRBV6-6 to TRBJ1-1; no definite D call. The CDR3 loop spans 16 amino acids. Trimming stripped 6 bases from V and 0 bases from J, with 17 bases between. The V gene's germline CDR1 is MNHNY and CDR2 SVGAGI (reference sequence).

The chain combines TRBV24-1 with TRBJ2-3; the D gene could be TRBD1 or TRBD2 (5 bases each). Between the trimmed V and J ends, which lost 0 bases and 6 bases, there was a span of 12 bases. The CDR3 runs 15 residues. In germline, CDR1 is KGHDR, CDR2 SFDVKD. CDR3 residues: CATSDLSGTGDTQYF. The DNA of the CDR3 is TGTGCCACCAGTGATTTGTCTGGGACCGGGGATACGCAGTATTTT.

The V gene is TRBV2, the J gene TRBJ2-3, with D perhaps assigned TRBD1 or TRBD2 (5 bases each). The V gene lost 3 bases and the J gene lost 4 bases, with 5 bases spanning the gap. The CDR3 contains 12 residues. CDR1 is SNHLY, CDR2 FYNNEI, per germline. This CDR3 reads CASSEGADTQYF. CDR3 DNA sequence: TGTGCCAGCAGTGAGGGGGCAGATACGCAGTATTTT.

The chain recombines TRBV4-2 with TRBJ1-6; D unresolved. Germline V gives CDR1 LGHNA, CDR2 YNFKEQ. Trimming pared 0 bases from V and 3 bases from J, leaving 3 bases between. This CDR3 region has 14 residues. CDR3 region: CASSQESYNSPLHF. CDR3 DNA sequence: TGTGCCAGCAGCCAAGAGAGCTATAATTCACCCCTCCACTTT.

The rearrangement uses TRBV4-3 and TRBJ2-1; possibly TRBD1 or TRBD2 for D (5 bases each). The CDR3 runs 15 residues. Germline CDR1 and CDR2: LGHNA and YSLEER. Trimming took 1 base from V and 5 from J, leaving 12 bases between them. The CDR3 sequence: CASSQVWDPNNEQFF. The CDR3 DNA follows: TGCGCCAGCAGCCAAGTTTGGGACCCAAACAATGAGCAGTTCTTC.

This clonotype showed up just a few times. CDR3 nucleotides: TGTGCCAGCAGTTCCAGGGTGTTCGCAGATACGCAGTATTTT. Translating it yields CASSSRVFADTQYF. The chain recombines TRBV7-9 with TRBJ2-3, with TRBD1 as a possible D gene (5 bases). CDR1 is SEHNR, CDR2 FQNEAQ, per germline (reference sequence). V was clipped by 6 bases and J by 4 bases, with 14 bases between them. The CDR3 is 14 amino acids.

Only a few counts were recorded for this clonotype. The chain carries TRBV12-3 or TRBV12-4 and TRBJ2-2, with a weak D call TRBD1 (5 bases). Trimming pared 5 bases from V and 2 bases from J, leaving 15 bases between. The CDR3 extends over 16 amino acids. DNA of the CDR3: TGTGCCAGCAGTATACAGGTGGCCTTAAACACCGGGGAGCTGTTTTTT. This gives the protein CASSIQVALNTGELFF.

The chain has TRBV5-5 and TRBJ1-5; D is undetermined. Germline assignment: CDR1 SGHKS and CDR2 YYEKEE (reference sequence). There are 15 residues in the CDR3. The V end lost 3 bases, the J end lost 1 base, and 11 bases lay between the germline ends. This CDR3 reads CASSSTGVSNQPQHF. For the CDR3, the DNA is TGTGCCAGCAGCTCTACGGGTGTGAGCAATCAGCCCCAGCATTTT.

This clonotype showed up many times. The chain combines TRBV7-6 with TRBJ2-5, with TRBD1 matching over 9 bases. CDR1 is SGHVS, CDR2 FNYEAQ, per germline. There are 17 residues in the CDR3. The J segment lost 4 bases and the V segment lost 0 bases, leaving 9 bases of the junction unmatched. CDR3 bases: TGTGCCAGCAGCTTAGCGGTACAGGGGGCCGAGGGAGAGACCCAGTACTTC. Protein product: CASSLAVQGAEGETQYF.

A few counts support this clonotype. One end of the junction is discordant with germline, which a read error may explain. This chain links TRBV5-8 with TRBJ2-6, with D possibly being TRBD2 (6 bases). Germline V gives CDR1 SGHTS, CDR2 YDEGEE. This CDR3 contains 16 residues. The CDR3 is CASSLEGEDGANVLTF. The CDR3, as DNA: TGTGCCAGCAGTTTGGAAGGGGAGGATGGGGCCAACGTCCTGACTTTC.

This clonotype showed up many times. The genes are TRBV6-2 or TRBV6-3 and TRBJ1-5; D is uncertain. The CDR3 covers 14 residues. Germline V CDR1 and CDR2: MNHEY, SVGEGT. Trimming left V 3 bases short and J 2 bases short, with 8 bases between. The CDR3 DNA is TGTGCCAGCAGTTATTGGGGAGGCAATCAGCCCCAGCATTTT. Translation: CASSYWGGNQPQHF.

V gene TRBV6-5 combines with J gene TRBJ2-1; 8 bases fit TRBD1. With 2 bases clipped from V and 4 bases from J, the junction kept 4 bases outside the gene matches. The CDR3 loop spans 15 amino acids. CDR1 MNHEY and CDR2 SVGAGI come from the germline V gene. The CDR3 spells CASSYRTGTYNEQFF. DNA of the CDR3: TGTGCCAGCAGTTACCGGACAGGGACTTACAATGAGCAGTTCTTC.

This clonotype was recorded at least ten times. The rearrangement links TRBV5-4 to TRBJ1-5; 11 bases are a match to TRBD1. The CDR3 sequence is 16 residues long. Germline V lookup: CDR1 SGHNT, CDR2 YYREEE (reference sequence). Germline trimming cut 5 bases from V and 5 bases from J; bases unmatched to any gene: 9. The DNA of the CDR3 is TGTGCCAGCAGTTCCTCGGACAGGGGGCCCGATCAGCCCCAGCATTTT. This gives the protein CASSSSDRGPDQPQHF.

Only a few counts were recorded for this clonotype. The J gene is TRBJ2-5, the V gene TRBV6-1; 10 nucleotides align to TRBD1. The trim removed 10 bases at V and 4 bases at J, leaving 9 bases unmatched. The CDR3 runs 14 residues. Germline V lookup: CDR1 MNHNS, CDR2 SASEGT. CDR3 DNA: TGTGCCACAGGGGGAGACAGGGGGCTAGAGACCCAGTACTTC. It encodes CATGGDRGLETQYF.

The rearrangement joins TRBV24-1 to TRBJ2-7; 10 bases fit TRBD1. CDR1 KGHDR and CDR2 SFDVKD come from the germline V gene. Trimming took 3 bases from V and 7 from J; bases not matched to a gene: 5. There are 14 residues in the CDR3. The CDR3: CATSDDRGPKEQYF. CDR3 in DNA: TGTGCCACCAGTGATGACAGGGGGCCTAAAGAGCAGTACTTC.

The genes are TRBV7-9 and TRBJ2-1, with 8 bases identical to TRBD1. V was clipped by 3 bases and J by 3 bases; unmatched bases: 7. The CDR3 loop spans 16 amino acids. Germline CDR1 reads SEHNR; CDR2 reads FQNEAQ (reference sequence). CDR3 loop: CASSLYDRGLYNEQFF. The CDR3 region has the DNA TGTGCCAGCAGCTTGTACGACAGGGGTCTCTACAATGAGCAGTTCTTC. Full variable domain (rest looked up from reference TRBV7-9 and TRBJ2-1): DTGVSQNPRHKITKRGQNVTFRCDPISEHNRLYWYRQTLGQGPEFLTYFQNEAQLEKSRLLSDRFSAERPKGSFSTLEIQRTEQGDSAMYLCASSLYDRGLYNEQFFGPGTRLTVL.

This clonotype has at least ten counts. The genes are TRBV6-2 or TRBV6-3 and TRBJ2-7, with TRBD2 matching 11 bases. CDR3 size: 16 residues. The germline V gene has CDR1 MNHEY and CDR2 SVGEGT. After removal of 0 bases from V and 2 bases from J, the junction contained 3 bases not matched to a gene. The CDR3 DNA reads as TGTGCCAGCAGTTACTCGAAGACTAGCGGGGCCTACGAGCAGTACTTC. Its protein product is CASSYSKTSGAYEQYF.